This T cell receptor (beta chain) was sequenced in a study of T-cell memory formation after mild COVID-19. Study information: Most TCR clusters belonged to a single donor.

One entry per CDR3 protein, called by TCRdb with MiXCR from the 5' RACE reads. Of roughly 400,000 distinct CDR3 sequences detected, around a sixth appear once; the ten largest clones hold roughly 21%. The CDR3 consists of 14 residues. The V and J ends lost 6 bases and 2 bases respectively, with 13 bases between them. This TCR came from a man younger than 35 who had mild COVID-19 (a few samples of this study predate the infection). Cell type and time point are not known. The chain carries TRBV12-3 or TRBV12-4 and TRBJ2-5, with a possible D match to TRBD2 (5 bases). Sequencing was carried out using PBMCs or a T cell subset sorted from them (not recorded which). The CDR3 nucleotides read TGTGCCAGCAGCCAGAGGGCGGCTCAAGAGACCCAGTACTTC. This sequence encodes CASSQRAAQETQYF.